Below, 28 T cell receptor beta chains from the same sample are listed, as sequenced in a study of shared clonotypes between healthy human individuals. Repertoires were generated with immunoSEQ multiplex PCR, while TCRdb's copy carries only in-frame clones and drops some. This sample has millions of clones, with roughly nine tenths found just once. Source material: naive CD4+ T cells sorted from blood. The subset: CD45RA+ positively selected. These TCRs come from a young man in good health.

The V and J genes are TRBV7-3 and TRBJ1-1, with 9 bases aligning to TRBD1. J lost 2 bases, V lost 5 bases, and 21 bases had no gene match. The CDR3 covers 20 residues. Germline assignment: CDR1 SGHTA and CDR2 FQGTGA. CDR3 nucleotide sequence: TGTGCCAGCAGCCTACCCGTATCACAACAGGGGGCCGCTTTTAACACTGAAGCTTTCTTT. Its protein product is CASSLPVSQQGAAFNTEAFF. The variable domain in full, with the rest retrieved from reference TRBV7-3 and TRBJ1-1, is GAGVSQTPSNKVTEKGKYVELRCDPISGHTALYWYRQSLGQGPEFLIYFQGTGAADDSGLPNDRFFAVRPEGSVSTLKIQRTERGDSAVYLCASSLPVSQQGAAFNTEAFFGQGTRLTVV.

This chain joins TRBV10-3 and TRBJ1-2; the D is unclear. Deletions cut 0 bases from V and 8 bases from J, with 13 bases between. The germline gives CDR1 ENHRY, CDR2 SYGVKD. The CDR3 loop spans 14 amino acids. In DNA form, the CDR3 reads TGTGCCATCAGTGAGTCGACCCTCCGTGAGGGCTACACCTTC. Residues: CAISESTLREGYTF.

V is TRBV5-1 and J is TRBJ1-2; D not resolved. V lost 4 bases and J lost 1, with 8 bases in between. Germline V gene sequence: CDR1 SGHRS, CDR2 YFSETQ. The CDR3 loop spans 13 amino acids. In DNA form, the CDR3 reads TGCGCCAGCAGCGGAGCGGGTAACTATGGCTACACCTTC. Protein product: CASSGAGNYGYTF.

J is TRBJ2-1 and V is TRBV5-1, with unresolved D. Trimming cost V 2 bases and J 5 bases, with 20 bases left between them. Per germline, CDR1 SGHRS and CDR2 YFSETQ. The CDR3 has 17 amino acids. CDR3 coding DNA: TGCGCCAGCAGCTTTCTTGCCCTTAAACGAACCCACAATGAGCAGTTCTTC. The encoded protein is CASSFLALKRTHNEQFF.

The J gene is TRBJ2-3, the V gene TRBV9; D tentatively reads TRBD1 or TRBD2 (5 bases each). The CDR3 sequence is 16 residues long. The V and J ends lost 3 bases and 1 base respectively, with 15 bases between them. From germline, CDR1 is SGDLS and CDR2 YYNGEE. The CDR3 coding sequence is TGTGCCAGCAGCGCCAACTCGGGACCCGGCACAGATACGCAGTATTTT. Its protein is CASSANSGPGTDTQYF.

The chain uses TRBV2 and TRBJ2-3; 8 positions agree with TRBD2. Germline V gene sequence: CDR1 SNHLY, CDR2 FYNNEI. The ends lost 4 bases at V and 3 bases at J; junction bases unmatched: 3. This CDR3 has 14 amino acids. CDR3 nucleotides: TGTGCCAGCAGTGTGTTAGCGGGAACAGATACGCAGTATTTT. Its protein product is CASSVLAGTDTQYF.

In DNA form, the CDR3 reads TGCGCCAGCAGCCAAGATCTTATCGGGAGCCAAGGTGAAGCTTTCTTT. Residues: CASSQDLIGSQGEAFF. The chain employs TRBV4-1 and TRBJ1-1; unclear D gene. Germline V gives CDR1 MGHRA, CDR2 YSYEKL. The CDR3 has 16 residues. The V and J ends lost 0 bases and 7 bases respectively, with 18 bases between them.

The rearrangement joins TRBV6-5 to TRBJ2-2; D remains ambiguous. Trimming pared 6 bases from V and 8 bases from J, leaving 13 bases between. Germline V gene lookup returns CDR1 MNHEY and CDR2 SVGAGI. CDR3 length equals 13 residues. CDR3 protein: CASRSIGWGELFF. CDR3 coding DNA: TGTGCCAGCAGATCCATAGGGTGGGGGGAGCTGTTTTTT.

In DNA form, the CDR3 reads TGTGCCAGCAGTTTCGGGACTACCTACGAGCAGTACTTC. Residues: CASSFGTTYEQYF. This chain connects TRBV28 to TRBJ2-7, with TRBD2 identical over 7 bases. This CDR3 comprises 13 residues. V was pared by 3 bases and J by 2 bases, with 1 base of the junction left unmatched. Germline V lookup: CDR1 MDHEN, CDR2 SYDVKM.

The V and J genes are TRBV20-1 and TRBJ2-1, with no clear D. V gave up 6 bases and J gave up 11 bases, with 14 bases separating them. The germline CDR1 and CDR2 sequences are DFQATT and SNEGSKA (reference sequence). The CDR3 sequence is 11 residues long. CDR3 sequence (DNA): TGCAGTGCCACCGAACCGGGCCAGCAGTTCTTC. Amino acids: CSATEPGQQFF.

The V call is TRBV28, the J call TRBJ2-3, with 7 bases lining up with TRBD2. Looked up from germline, CDR1 is MDHEN and CDR2 is SYDVKM. The CDR3 has 15 amino acids. Trimming took 10 bases from V and 4 from J; bases not matched to a gene: 14. CDR3 amino acids: CATSLTSDMSDTQYF. The CDR3 DNA is TGTGCCACCTCGCTTACTAGCGATATGTCAGATACGCAGTATTTT. The variable domain in full, with the rest retrieved from reference TRBV28 and TRBJ2-3, is DVKVTQSSRYLVKRTGEKVFLECVQDMDHENMFWYRQDPGLGLRLIYFSYDVKMKEKGDIPEGYSVSREKKERFSLILESASTNQTSMYLCATSLTSDMSDTQYFGPGTRLTVL.

This chain connects TRBV27 to TRBJ2-1; 13 bases agree with TRBD2. The CDR3 is 18 amino acids. The germline V gene has CDR1 MNHEY and CDR2 SMNVEV (reference sequence). V lost 8 bases, J lost 0 bases, and 10 bases stayed unmatched. The CDR3 sequence is CASGQGLAGRSSYNEQFF. The CDR3 nucleotides read TGTGCCAGCGGGCAGGGACTAGCGGGAAGGAGCTCCTACAATGAGCAGTTCTTC.

A single count supports this clone. The same CDR3 can be traced to other DNA sequences in this sample. The V call is TRBV6-5, the J call TRBJ2-1; a weak D match, TRBD2 (5 bases). Looked up from germline, CDR1 is MNHEY and CDR2 is SVGAGI. This CDR3 has 11 amino acids. V gave up 7 bases and J gave up 6 bases, with 7 bases separating them. CDR3 amino acids: CASNRGNEQFF. CDR3 DNA sequence: TGTGCCAGCAATCGGGGCAATGAGCAGTTCTTC.

The chain links TRBV10-3 to TRBJ1-2; D is uncertain. CDR3 length: 16 amino acids. The V end was cut by 0 bases, the J end by 3 bases, with 14 bases between. Germline-derived CDR1 and CDR2 are ENHRY and SYGVKD. The CDR3 region is CAISESRPSLDYGYTF. The CDR3 DNA reads as TGTGCCATCAGTGAGTCGAGGCCCTCGTTGGACTATGGCTACACCTTC.

The rearrangement uses TRBV6-6 and TRBJ2-7; tentatively, D is TRBD1 (6 bases). The CDR3 has 15 residues. Germline loops: CDR1 MNHNY, CDR2 SVGAGI (reference sequence). The germline V and J ends were trimmed by 2 bases and 5 bases, with 16 bases remaining between them. The CDR3 nucleotides are TGTGCCAGCAGTTACGTCCAGGGGAGAGGGAACGAGCAGTACTTC. Translating it yields CASSYVQGRGNEQYF.

V is TRBV18 and J is TRBJ1-2, with TRBD1 matching 7 bases. The V and J ends lost 4 bases and 7 bases, in that order; junction bases with no gene match: 12. The CDR3 totals 15 residues. The germline CDR1 and CDR2 sequences are KGHSH and LQKENI. The CDR3 bases are TGTGCCAGCTCACAGCCTCAGGGGGAGCGTCTTGGCTACACCTTC. Its translation is CASSQPQGERLGYTF. The full variable domain, in which reference TRBV18 and TRBJ1-2 provide the parts outside the CDR3, is NAGVMQNPRHLVRRRGQEARLRCSPMKGHSHVYWYRQLPEEGLKFMVYLQKENIIDESGMPKERFSAEFPKEGPSILRIQQVVRGDSAAYFCASSQPQGERLGYTFGSGTRLTVV.

The chain couples TRBV27 to TRBJ2-6, with a weak D call TRBD1 (6 bases). The CDR3 is made up of 14 amino acids. Germline lookup yields CDR1 MNHEY and CDR2 SMNVEV (reference sequence). Deletions cut 7 bases from V and 4 bases from J, with 11 bases between. The CDR3 protein is CASTTGPGANVLTF. The CDR3 DNA is TGTGCCAGCACGACAGGCCCGGGGGCCAACGTCCTGACTTTC.

The chain couples TRBV25-1 to TRBJ2-7; D unresolved. The V end lost 4 bases, the J end lost 2 bases, and 9 bases lay between the germline ends. The germline gives CDR1 MGHDK, CDR2 SYGVNS. The CDR3 contains 13 residues. The CDR3: CASSVDGAYEQYF. For the CDR3, the DNA is TGTGCCAGCAGTGTTGACGGAGCCTACGAGCAGTACTTC.

This chain links TRBV29-1 with TRBJ1-2, with D unclear. CDR1 and CDR2 from the germline V gene are SQVTM and ANQGSEA. The V end was cut by 4 bases, the J end by 4 bases, with 10 bases between. The CDR3 totals 12 residues. The CDR3 spells CSVVTPSYGYTF. DNA for the CDR3: TGCAGCGTTGTAACACCATCCTATGGCTACACCTTC.

This chain uses TRBV2 with TRBJ2-7; 10 nucleotides line up with TRBD2. Germline CDR1 SNHLY, CDR2 FYNNEI. The V and J ends lost 6 bases and 3 bases, in that order; junction bases with no gene match: 5. This CDR3 has 14 residues. The CDR3 sequence: CASSLASGGYEQYF. CDR3 coding DNA: TGTGCCAGCAGCCTCGCTAGCGGGGGCTACGAGCAGTACTTC.

The J gene is TRBJ1-4, the V gene TRBV2; TRBD1 matches 8 bases. Germline V gene lookup returns CDR1 SNHLY and CDR2 FYNNEI. V was pared by 5 bases and J by 8 bases, with 13 bases of the junction left unmatched. CDR3 size: 16 residues. CDR3 in DNA: TGTGCCAGCAGTTTTGGACAGGGCTTATCAGGGGAAAAACTGTTTTTT. This gives the protein CASSFGQGLSGEKLFF.

V usage is TRBV28 and J usage is TRBJ2-2; 9 nucleotides align to TRBD1. V dropped 6 bases and J dropped 6; count of bases not matched to a gene: 5. Germline CDR1 is MDHEN and CDR2 is SYDVKM. The CDR3 runs 14 residues. CDR3 sequence (DNA): TGTGCCAGCAGGCCGGGACAGGGTCCCGGGGAGCTGTTTTTT. It yields the protein CASRPGQGPGELFF.

The chain employs TRBV7-2 and TRBJ2-1; 7 bases map to TRBD2. With 11 bases clipped from V and 7 bases from J, the junction kept 11 bases outside the gene matches. This CDR3 has 13 residues. Germline-derived CDR1 and CDR2 are SGHTA and FQGNSA. DNA for the CDR3: TGTGCCGGGGGGAGGGCAGGTGGGAATGAGCAGTTCTTC. Protein: CAGGRAGGNEQFF.

This rearrangement joins TRBV9 to TRBJ1-3; TRBD1 agrees at 8 bases. The CDR3 runs to 15 residues. Germline V gene sequence: CDR1 SGDLS, CDR2 YYNGEE. Germline trimming cut 3 bases from V and 2 bases from J; bases unmatched to any gene: 4. CDR3 nucleotide sequence: TGTGCCAGCAGCGCCACACAGGGGGCTGGAAACACCATATATTTT. Translation: CASSATQGAGNTIYF.

This clone was observed once. The rearrangement uses TRBV11-2 and TRBJ2-3, with a possible D match to TRBD2 (6 bases). The V gene's germline CDR1 is SGHAT and CDR2 FQNNGV. With 0 bases removed from V and 4 bases from J, the gap between germline ends came to 20 bases. The CDR3 runs to 18 residues. The CDR3 protein is CASSLDSFPWRVPDTQYF. The CDR3 DNA reads as TGTGCCAGCAGCTTAGATTCTTTCCCTTGGAGGGTCCCAGATACGCAGTATTTT. Full variable domain (rest looked up from reference TRBV11-2 and TRBJ2-3): EAGVAQSPRYKIIEKRQSVAFWCNPISGHATLYWYQQILGQGPKLLIQFQNNGVVDDSQLPKDRFSAERLKGVDSTLKIQPAKLEDSAVYLCASSLDSFPWRVPDTQYFGPGTRLTVL.

This clone has a single count. J is TRBJ2-5 and V is TRBV11-2; TRBD2 might be the D (6 bases). The CDR3 totals 14 residues. V was clipped by 6 bases and J by 2 bases, with 13 bases between them. Germline V gene sequence: CDR1 SGHAT, CDR2 FQNNGV. The CDR3 DNA reads as TGTGCCAGCAGTGTTTCTAGCGCGCAAGAGACCCAGTACTTC. Protein sequence: CASSVSSAQETQYF.

V usage is TRBV29-1 and J usage is TRBJ2-5, with D perhaps assigned TRBD1 or TRBD2 (5 bases each). Trimming left V 3 bases short and J 7 bases short, with 15 bases between. The germline CDR1 and CDR2 sequences are SQVTM and ANQGSEA. This CDR3 has 13 amino acids. The CDR3 reads CSVEGPLAGTQYF. DNA for the CDR3: TGCAGCGTTGAGGGACCCTTGGCTGGGACCCAGTACTTC.

The count of this clone is one. V and J are TRBV30 and TRBJ2-1, with D possibly matching TRBD2 (7 bases). The CDR3 contains 13 residues. Germline V gene sequence: CDR1 GTSNPN, CDR2 SVGIG (reference sequence). The V end lost 5 bases, the J end lost 15 bases, and 23 bases lay between the germline ends. CDR3 DNA sequence: TGTGCCTGGTCTGAGGGGGGGAGGGCCGGTAGGTTCTTC. This translates into CAWSEGGRAGRFF. The full variable domain, in which reference TRBV30 and TRBJ2-1 provide the parts outside the CDR3, is SQTIHQWPATLVQPVGSPLSLECTVEGTSNPNLYWYRQAAGRGLQLLFYSVGIGQISSEVPQNLSASRPQDRQFILSSKKLLLSDSGFYLCAWSEGGRAGRFFGPGTRLTVL.